Shown below are 3 T cell receptor beta chains from a single sample sequenced in a study of T cells in localized non-small cell lung cancer. Only in-frame clones appear in the TCRdb table, and some are missing; sequencing was by immunoSEQ multiplex PCR. The profile shows about 2,500 clones, roughly 28% of them singletons. The starting material was lung tumor tissue, obtained before any cancer treatment. The receptors originated from a man aged 40-75 years with stage III squamous cell lung carcinoma.

The CDR3 DNA is TGTGCCAGCAGCTTGACTGAGCTAGCCAAAAACATTCAGTACTTC. This translates into CASSLTELAKNIQYF. The chain couples TRBV11-3 to TRBJ2-4; D is unresolved. Trimming removed 3 bases from V and 0 bases from J, with 9 bases in between. This CDR3 region has 15 residues. From germline, CDR1 is SGHNT and CDR2 YENEEA.

This clone was counted between two and nine times. CDR3 protein: CASSDRGGFGGELFF. The CDR3 DNA sequence: TGTGCCAGCAGCGACAGGGGAGGGTTCGGCGGGGAGCTGTTTTTT. The chain uses TRBV11-3 and TRBJ2-2; a weak D match, TRBD1 (8 bases). The V gene's germline CDR1 is SGHNT and CDR2 YENEEA. The germline V and J ends were trimmed by 5 bases and 7 bases, with 17 bases remaining between them. This CDR3 spans 15 amino acids.

This clone was recorded a few times. The rearrangement joins TRBV14 to TRBJ1-4; 7 bases map to TRBD1. The V segment lost 0 bases and the J segment 4 bases; nucleotides outside the gene matches: 5. Germline V gene lookup returns CDR1 SGHDN and CDR2 FVKESK. CDR3 size: 16 residues. In DNA, the CDR3 is TGTGCCAGCAGCCAAGATCGGGGACAGATTAATGAAAAACTGTTTTTT. This gives the protein CASSQDRGQINEKLFF. Looking up the rest from reference TRBV14 and TRBJ1-4 gives the full variable domain: EAGVTQFPSHSVIEKGQTVTLRCDPISGHDNLYWYRRVMGKEIKFLLHFVKESKQDESGMPNNRFLAERTGGTYSTLKVQPAELEDSGVYFCASSQDRGQINEKLFFGSGTQLSVL.